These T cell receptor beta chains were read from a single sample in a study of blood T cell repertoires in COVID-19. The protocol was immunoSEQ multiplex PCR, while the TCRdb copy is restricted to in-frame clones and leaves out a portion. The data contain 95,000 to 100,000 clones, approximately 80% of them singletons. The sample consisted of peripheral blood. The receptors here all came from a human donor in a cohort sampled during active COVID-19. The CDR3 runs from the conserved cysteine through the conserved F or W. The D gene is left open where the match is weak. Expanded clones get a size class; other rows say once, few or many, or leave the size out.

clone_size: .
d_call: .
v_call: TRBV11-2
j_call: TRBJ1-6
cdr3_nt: TGTGCCAGCAGCTTACCGGGGTTGTTTTTTGGACTCCACTTT
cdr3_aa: CASSLPGLFFGLHF

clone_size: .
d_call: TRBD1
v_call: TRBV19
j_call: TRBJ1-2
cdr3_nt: TGTGCCAGTAGTGCGGGACAGCCTTCTAACTATGGCTACACCTTC
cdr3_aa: CASSAGQPSNYGYTF

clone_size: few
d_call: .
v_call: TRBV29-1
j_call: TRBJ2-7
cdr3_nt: TGCAGCGTGCAACCTGGAGGCTCCTACGAGCAGTACTTC
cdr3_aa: CSVQPGGSYEQYF

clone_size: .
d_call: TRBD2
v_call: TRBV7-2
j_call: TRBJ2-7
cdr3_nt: TGTGCCAGCAGCTTAAAGGCTAGCGGGGGGCCTAGCTCCTACGAGCAGTACTTC
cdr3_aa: CASSLKASGGPSSYEQYF

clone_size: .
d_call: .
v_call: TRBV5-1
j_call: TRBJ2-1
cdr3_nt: TGCGCCAGCAGCTTGAATTCCGTCTATTCCTACAATGAGCAGTTCTTC
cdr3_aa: CASSLNSVYSYNEQFF

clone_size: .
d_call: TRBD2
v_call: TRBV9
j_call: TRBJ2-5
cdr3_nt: TGTGCCAGCAGCCCCAGGGGTGCGGGGGGCCAAGAGACCCAGTACTTC
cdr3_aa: CASSPRGAGGQETQYF

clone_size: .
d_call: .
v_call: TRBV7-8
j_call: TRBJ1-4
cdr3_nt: TGTGCCAGCAGCCCAATACGGGGGGGCGACGAAAAACTGTTTTTT
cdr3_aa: CASSPIRGGDEKLFF

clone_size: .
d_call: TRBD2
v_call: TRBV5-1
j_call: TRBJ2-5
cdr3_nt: TGCGCCAGCAGTGCCGGGACTAGCGGGAGGGCCGGGGAGACCCAGTACTTC
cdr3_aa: CASSAGTSGRAGETQYF

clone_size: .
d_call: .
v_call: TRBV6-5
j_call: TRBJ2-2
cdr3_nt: TGTGCCAGCAGAGGAGGGGTGACCACCGGGGAGCTGTTTTTT
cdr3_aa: CASRGGVTTGELFF

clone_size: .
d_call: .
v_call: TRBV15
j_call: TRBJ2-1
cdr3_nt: TGTGCCACCAGCAGAGGAGGATCAGTTGCCAATGAGCAGTTCTTC
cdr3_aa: CATSRGGSVANEQFF

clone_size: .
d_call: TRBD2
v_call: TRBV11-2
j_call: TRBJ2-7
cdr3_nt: TGTGCCAGCAGCGATCCAGGACTAGCGGGGGGTACCTACGAGCAGTACTTC
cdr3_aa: CASSDPGLAGGTYEQYF

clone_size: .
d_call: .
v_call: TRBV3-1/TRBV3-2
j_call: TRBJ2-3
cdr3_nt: TGTGCCAGCAGCCAAGACGTCGGAGGACCGTTTGGTACGCAGTATTTT
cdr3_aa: CASSQDVGGPFGTQYF

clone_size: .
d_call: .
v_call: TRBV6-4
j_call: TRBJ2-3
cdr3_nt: TGTGCCAGCAGTGAAGGGAGTTTCTCAGATACGCAGTATTTT
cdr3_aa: CASSEGSFSDTQYF

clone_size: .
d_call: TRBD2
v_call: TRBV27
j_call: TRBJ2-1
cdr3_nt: TGTGCCAGCAGTTTATCGGGGGTAGCGGGGGGAGTGAATGAGCAGTTCTTC
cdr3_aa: CASSLSGVAGGVNEQFF

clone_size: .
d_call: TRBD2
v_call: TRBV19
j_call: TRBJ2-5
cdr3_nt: TGTGCCAGTAGTATAAGGGGACTAGCGGGCGAGACCCAGTACTTC
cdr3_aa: CASSIRGLAGETQYF

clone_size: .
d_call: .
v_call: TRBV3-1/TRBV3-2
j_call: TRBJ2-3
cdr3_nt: TGTGCCAGCAGCCAAGTCCAGCTCCTAGGTTCAGATACGCAGTATTTT
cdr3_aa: CASSQVQLLGSDTQYF

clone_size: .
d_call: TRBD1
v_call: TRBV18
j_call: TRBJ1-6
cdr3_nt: TGTGCCAGCTCACGGGACAGGGAAAATTCACCCCTCCACTTT
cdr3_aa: CASSRDRENSPLHF

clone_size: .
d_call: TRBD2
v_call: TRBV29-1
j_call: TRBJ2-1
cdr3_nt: TGCAGCGTTGACGGGACTAGCGGGAGTACTAATGAGCAGTTCTTC
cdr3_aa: CSVDGTSGSTNEQFF

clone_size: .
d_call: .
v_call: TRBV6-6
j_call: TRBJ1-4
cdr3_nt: TGTGCCAGCAGTTACTCGGAGAGGGGGGAAAAACTGTTTTTT
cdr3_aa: CASSYSERGEKLFF

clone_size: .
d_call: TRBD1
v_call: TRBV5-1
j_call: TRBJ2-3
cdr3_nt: TGCGCCAGCAGGTTAACAGGGGACACAGATACGCAGTATTTT
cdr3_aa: CASRLTGDTDTQYF

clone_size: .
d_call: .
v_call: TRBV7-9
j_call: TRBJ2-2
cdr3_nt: TGTGCCAGCAGCTTAGATCCACCGGGAGGGGAGCTGTTTTTT
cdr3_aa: CASSLDPPGGELFF

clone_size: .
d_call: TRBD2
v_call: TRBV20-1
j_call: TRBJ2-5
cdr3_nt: TGCAGTGCTAGTCTCCCTAGCGGGGGGGCCTCGGAAGAGACCCAGTACTTC
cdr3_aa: CSASLPSGGASEETQYF

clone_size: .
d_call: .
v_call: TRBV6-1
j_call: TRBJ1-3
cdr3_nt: TGTGCCAGCTTACGCGTTCTAAGCTCTGGAAACACCATATATTTT
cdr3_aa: CASLRVLSSGNTIYF

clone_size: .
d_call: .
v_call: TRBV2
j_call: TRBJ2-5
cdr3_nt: TGTGCCAGCAGGGACTTAACTAGCTCTCGAGAGACCCAGTACTTC
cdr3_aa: CASRDLTSSRETQYF

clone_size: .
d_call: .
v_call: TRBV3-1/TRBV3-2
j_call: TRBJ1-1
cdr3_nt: TGTGCCAGCAGCCAAGCTTCGGCTGAAGCTTTCTTT
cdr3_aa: CASSQASAEAFF

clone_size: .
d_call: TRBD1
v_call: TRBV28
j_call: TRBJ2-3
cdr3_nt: TGTGCCAGCAGGGACAGGGGTGGGACAGATACGCAGTATTTT
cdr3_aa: CASRDRGGTDTQYF

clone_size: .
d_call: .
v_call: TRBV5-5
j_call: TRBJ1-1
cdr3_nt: TGTGCCAGCAGCTTGGTGTGGAGGAACACTGAAGCTTTCTTT
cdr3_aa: CASSLVWRNTEAFF

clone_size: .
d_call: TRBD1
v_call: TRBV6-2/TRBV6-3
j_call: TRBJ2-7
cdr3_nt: TGTGCCAGCAGCCGCCGGGACAGGGTGGACGAGCAGTACTTC
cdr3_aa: CASSRRDRVDEQYF

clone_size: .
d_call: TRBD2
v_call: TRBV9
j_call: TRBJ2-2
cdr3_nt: TGTGCCAGCAGCGCCGGACTAGCGGGGTCCACCGGGGAGCTGTTTTTT
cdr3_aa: CASSAGLAGSTGELFF

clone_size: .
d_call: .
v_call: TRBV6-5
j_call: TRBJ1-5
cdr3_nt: TGTGCCAGCAGTTCCCCGGGTCAGCCCCAGCATTTT
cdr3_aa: CASSSPGQPQHF

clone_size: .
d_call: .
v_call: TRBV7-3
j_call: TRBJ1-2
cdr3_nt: TGTGCCAGCAGCCCAGGGACATCGGGATATGGCTACACCTTC
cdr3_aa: CASSPGTSGYGYTF

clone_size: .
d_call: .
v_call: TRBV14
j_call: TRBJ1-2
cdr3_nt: TGTGCCAGCAGCCCTTTCGGGGGGGCTTATGGCTACACCTTC
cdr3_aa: CASSPFGGAYGYTF